This T cell receptor beta chain is drawn from a study of T-cell reconstitution after alpha-beta-depleted transplantation in children. The germline CDR1 and CDR2 sequences are SNHLY and FYNNEI. V lost 8 bases to trimming and J lost 6 bases, with 14 bases between them. The CDR3 consists of 12 residues. Researchers prepared the TCRbeta library using unique molecular identifiers, the study reports. TCRdb re-derived calls from the PCR reads in MiXCR, one entry per CDR3 protein. Among some 500,000 distinct CDR3 sequences listed, around 17% were seen once. The starting material was PBMCs from the stem cell graft donor, obtained from the stem cell graft. This sequence joins TRBV2 and TRBJ2-7; D uncertain. The TCR was taken from a human donor who donated a stem cell graft to a child with acute lymphoblastic leukemia. The CDR3 spells CASGVYPSEQYF. CDR3 nucleotide sequence: TGTGCCAGCGGAGTCTATCCTTCCGAGCAGTACTTC.